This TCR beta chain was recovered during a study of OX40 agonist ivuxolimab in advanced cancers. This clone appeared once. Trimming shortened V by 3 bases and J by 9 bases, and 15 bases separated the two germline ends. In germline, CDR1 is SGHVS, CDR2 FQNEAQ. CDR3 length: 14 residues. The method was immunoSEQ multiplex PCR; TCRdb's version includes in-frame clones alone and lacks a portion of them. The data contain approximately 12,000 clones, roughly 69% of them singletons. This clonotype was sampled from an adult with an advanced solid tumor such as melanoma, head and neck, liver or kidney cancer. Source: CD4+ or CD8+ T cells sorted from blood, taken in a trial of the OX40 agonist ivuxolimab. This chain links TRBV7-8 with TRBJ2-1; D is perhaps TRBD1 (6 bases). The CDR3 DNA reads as TGTGCCAGCAGCTTTCAATCCGCAGGGGTTGAGCAGTTCTTC. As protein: CASSFQSAGVEQFF.